The clone carrying this T cell receptor (beta chain) was counted many times. V was cut by 0 bases and J by 8 bases, with 14 bases left in between. CDR3 size: 15 residues. Germline lookup yields CDR1 SGHRS and CDR2 YFSETQ. RNA transcripts gave rise to amplified TCR beta CDR3 regions. First-round RT-PCR targeting the TCR CDR3 was performed with the HTBI primer set. TCRdb passed the multiplex PCR reads through MiXCR, listing each CDR3 protein once. The sample lists about 680,000 distinct CDR3 sequences, about 35% occurring once. Graves' hyperthyroidism qualified as stable when ophthalmopathy did not progress within 18 months. The data were taken from a study of T cells in Graves' hyperthyroidism and ophthalmopathy.

Sequencing was done on a sample of blood. The source is a woman in her thirties or forties with Graves' hyperthyroidism. The genes are TRBV5-1 and TRBJ1-4; no reliable D call. The CDR3 DNA follows: TGCGCCAGCAGCTTGGCCGGGGAGGGAAGAGAAAAACTGTTTTTT. It is translated as CASSLAGEGREKLFF.